This T cell receptor (beta chain) came from a study of T-cell reconstitution after alpha-beta-depleted transplantation in children. With V trimmed by 8 bases and J by 5 bases, 10 bases remained unmatched. Germline V gene sequence: CDR1 MNHEY, CDR2 SVGAGI. The CDR3 loop spans 14 amino acids. Preparation of the TCRbeta library involved a method that used unique molecular identifiers. From the PCR reads, TCRdb called clonotypes with MiXCR, one entry per CDR3 protein. The sample has over 150,000 distinct CDR3 sequences; over 8.5% are singletons. This clonotype has at least ten counts. The chain has TRBV6-5 and TRBJ2-3, with 7 bases lining up with TRBD2. The specimen comprised PBMCs, sampled before TCRalphabeta/CD19-depleted stem cell transplant. The sequence was obtained from a boy under 10 years old with acute myeloid leukemia, due to receive a stem cell transplant. The CDR3 sequence is CASRLAASGDTQYF. DNA for the CDR3: TGTGCCAGCCGACTAGCCGCGTCGGGAGATACGCAGTATTTT.